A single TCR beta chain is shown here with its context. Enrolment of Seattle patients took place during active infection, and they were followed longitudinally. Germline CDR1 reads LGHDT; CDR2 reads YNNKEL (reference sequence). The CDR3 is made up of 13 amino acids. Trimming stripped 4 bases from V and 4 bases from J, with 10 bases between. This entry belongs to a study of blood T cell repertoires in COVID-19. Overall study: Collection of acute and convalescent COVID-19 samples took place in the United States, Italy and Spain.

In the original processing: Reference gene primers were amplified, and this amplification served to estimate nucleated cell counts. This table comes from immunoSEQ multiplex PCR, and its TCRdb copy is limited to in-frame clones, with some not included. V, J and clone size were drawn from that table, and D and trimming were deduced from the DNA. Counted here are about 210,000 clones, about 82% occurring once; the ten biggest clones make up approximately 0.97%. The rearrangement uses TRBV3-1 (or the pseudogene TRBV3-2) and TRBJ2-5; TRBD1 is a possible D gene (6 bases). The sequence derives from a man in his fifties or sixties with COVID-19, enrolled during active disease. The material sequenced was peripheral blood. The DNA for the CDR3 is TGTGCCAGCAGCCTTCCAGGGGCAGAGACCCAGTACTTC. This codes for CASSLPGAETQYF.